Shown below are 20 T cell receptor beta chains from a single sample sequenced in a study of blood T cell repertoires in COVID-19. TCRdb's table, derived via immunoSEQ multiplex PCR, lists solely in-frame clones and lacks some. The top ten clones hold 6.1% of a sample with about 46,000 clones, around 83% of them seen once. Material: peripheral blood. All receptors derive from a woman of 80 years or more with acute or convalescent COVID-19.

CDR3 in amino acids: CATSDHRQGTDTQYF. The CDR3 bases are TGTGCCACCAGTGATCACCGACAGGGGACGGATACGCAGTATTTT. This chain joins TRBV24-1 and TRBJ2-3; 8 nucleotides line up with TRBD1. Germline V gives CDR1 KGHDR, CDR2 SFDVKD. Losses at the gene ends were 3 bases for V and 6 bases for J; bases not matched to a gene: 7. The CDR3 contains 15 residues.

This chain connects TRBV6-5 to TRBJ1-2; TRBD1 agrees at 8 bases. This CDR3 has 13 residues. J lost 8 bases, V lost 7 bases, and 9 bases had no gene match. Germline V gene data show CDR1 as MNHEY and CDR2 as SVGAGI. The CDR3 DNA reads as TGTGCCAGCATCCAGGACAGGGACGAAGGCTACACCTTC. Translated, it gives CASIQDRDEGYTF.

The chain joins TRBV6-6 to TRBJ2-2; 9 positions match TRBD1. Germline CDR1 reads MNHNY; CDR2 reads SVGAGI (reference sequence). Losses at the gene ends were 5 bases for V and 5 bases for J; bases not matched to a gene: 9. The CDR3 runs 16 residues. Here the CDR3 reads CASSTPSGQGTGELFF. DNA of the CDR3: TGTGCCAGCAGTACGCCCTCGGGACAGGGAACCGGGGAGCTGTTTTTT.

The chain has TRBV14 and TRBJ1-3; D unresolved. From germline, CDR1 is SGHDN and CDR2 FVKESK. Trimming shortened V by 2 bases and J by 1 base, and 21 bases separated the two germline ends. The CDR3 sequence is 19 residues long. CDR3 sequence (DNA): TGTGCCAGCAGCCAAAGAGGGAATCGCCTGGGCTCTTCTGGAAACACCATATATTTT. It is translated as CASSQRGNRLGSSGNTIYF.

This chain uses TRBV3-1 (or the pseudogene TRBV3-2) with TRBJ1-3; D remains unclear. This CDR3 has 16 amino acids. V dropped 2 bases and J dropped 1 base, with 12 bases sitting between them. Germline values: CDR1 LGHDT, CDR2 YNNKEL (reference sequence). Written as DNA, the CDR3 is TGTGCCAGCAGCCAAAAGCATTATGAATCTGGAAACACCATATATTTT. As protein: CASSQKHYESGNTIYF.

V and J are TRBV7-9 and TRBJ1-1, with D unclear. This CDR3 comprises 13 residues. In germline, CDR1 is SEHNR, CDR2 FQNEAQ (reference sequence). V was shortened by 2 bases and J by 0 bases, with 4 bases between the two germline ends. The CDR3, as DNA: TGTGCCAGCAGCTTACAGATGAACACTGAAGCTTTCTTT. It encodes CASSLQMNTEAFF.

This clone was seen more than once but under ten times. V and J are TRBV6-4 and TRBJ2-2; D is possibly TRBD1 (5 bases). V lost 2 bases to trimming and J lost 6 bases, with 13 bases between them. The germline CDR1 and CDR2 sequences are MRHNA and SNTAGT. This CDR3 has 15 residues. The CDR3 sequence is CASSDGSTEAGELFF. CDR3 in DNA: TGTGCCAGCAGTGACGGTTCGACAGAAGCCGGGGAGCTGTTTTTT.

The CDR3 sequence is CASSLATGGGNQPQHF. The CDR3 nucleotides are TGTGCCAGCAGCTTAGCGACAGGGGGCGGGAATCAGCCCCAGCATTTT. The V and J genes are TRBV7-2 and TRBJ1-5; 10 bases line up with TRBD1. Per the germline V gene, CDR1 is SGHTA and CDR2 is FQGNSA. Unmatched junction bases numbered 3, after V lost 0 bases and J lost 4 bases. This CDR3 contains 16 residues. Filled out from reference TRBV7-2 and TRBJ1-5, the complete variable domain reads GAGVSQSPSNKVTEKGKDVELRCDPISGHTALYWYRQSLGQGLEFLIYFQGNSAPDKSGLPSDRFSAERTGGSVSTLTIQRTQQEDSAVYLCASSLATGGGNQPQHFGDGTRLSIL.

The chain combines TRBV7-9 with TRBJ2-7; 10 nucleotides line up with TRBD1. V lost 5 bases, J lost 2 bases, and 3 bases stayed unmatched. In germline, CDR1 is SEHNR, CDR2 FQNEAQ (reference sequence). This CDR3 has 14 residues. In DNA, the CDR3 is TGTGCCAGCAGCCCGGGACAGGGGACCTACGAGCAGTACTTC. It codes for CASSPGQGTYEQYF.

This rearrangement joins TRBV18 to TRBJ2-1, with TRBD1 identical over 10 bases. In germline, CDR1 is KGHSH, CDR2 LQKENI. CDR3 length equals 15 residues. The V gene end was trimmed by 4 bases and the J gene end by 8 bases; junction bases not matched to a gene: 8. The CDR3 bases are TGTGCCAGCTCACGAGGGACAGGGGTTGTCGATGAGCAGTTCTTC. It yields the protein CASSRGTGVVDEQFF.

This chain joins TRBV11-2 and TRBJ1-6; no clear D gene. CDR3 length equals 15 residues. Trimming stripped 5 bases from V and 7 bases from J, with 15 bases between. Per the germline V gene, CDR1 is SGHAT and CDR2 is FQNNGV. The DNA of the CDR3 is TGTGCCAGCAGCCTCTTGGGAAGGGAGAATTCACCCCTCCACTTT. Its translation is CASSLLGRENSPLHF. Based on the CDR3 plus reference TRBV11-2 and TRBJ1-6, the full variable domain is EAGVAQSPRYKIIEKRQSVAFWCNPISGHATLYWYQQILGQGPKLLIQFQNNGVVDDSQLPKDRFSAERLKGVDSTLKIQPAKLEDSAVYLCASSLLGRENSPLHFGNGTRLTVT.

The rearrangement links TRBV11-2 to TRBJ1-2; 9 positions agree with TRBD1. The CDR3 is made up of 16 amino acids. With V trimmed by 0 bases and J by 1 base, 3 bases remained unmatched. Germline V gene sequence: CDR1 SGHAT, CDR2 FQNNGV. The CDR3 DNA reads TGTGCCAGCAGCTTAGACGGGACAGGGTTTAACTATGGCTACACCTTC. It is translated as CASSLDGTGFNYGYTF.

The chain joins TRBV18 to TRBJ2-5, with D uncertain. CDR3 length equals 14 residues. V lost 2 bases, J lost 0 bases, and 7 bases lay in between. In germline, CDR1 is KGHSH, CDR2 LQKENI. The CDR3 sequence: CASSPLQDQETQYF. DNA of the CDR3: TGTGCCAGCTCACCATTGCAGGACCAAGAGACCCAGTACTTC.

For the CDR3, the DNA is TGTGCCAGCATGCACGGACATCCGAACTATGGCTACACCTTC. Its translation is CASMHGHPNYGYTF. The genes are TRBV19 and TRBJ1-2; D may be TRBD1 (5 bases). The CDR3 has 14 residues. Trimming removed 9 bases at V and 2 bases at J, with 16 bases between. The germline gives CDR1 LNHDA, CDR2 SQIVND (reference sequence).

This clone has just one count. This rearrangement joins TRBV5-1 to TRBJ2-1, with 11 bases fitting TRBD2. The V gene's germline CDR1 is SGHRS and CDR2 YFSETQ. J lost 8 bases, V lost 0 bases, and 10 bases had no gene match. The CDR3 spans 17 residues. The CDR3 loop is CASSLDRVSGGAHEQFF. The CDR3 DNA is TGCGCCAGCAGCTTGGATCGGGTTAGCGGGGGGGCCCATGAGCAGTTCTTC.

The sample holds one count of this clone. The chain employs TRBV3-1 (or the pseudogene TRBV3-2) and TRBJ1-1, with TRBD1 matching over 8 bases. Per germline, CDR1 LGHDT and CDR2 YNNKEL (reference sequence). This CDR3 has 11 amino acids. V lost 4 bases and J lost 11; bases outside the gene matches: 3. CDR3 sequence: CASSRGQAAFF. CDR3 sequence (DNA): TGTGCCAGCAGCCGGGGACAGGCCGCTTTCTTT.

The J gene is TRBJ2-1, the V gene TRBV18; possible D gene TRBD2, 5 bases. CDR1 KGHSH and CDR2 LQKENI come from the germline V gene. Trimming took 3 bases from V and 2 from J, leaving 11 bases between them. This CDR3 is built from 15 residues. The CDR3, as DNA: TGTGCCAGCTCACCGTCGACGGGGACCTACAATGAGCAGTTCTTC. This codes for CASSPSTGTYNEQFF.

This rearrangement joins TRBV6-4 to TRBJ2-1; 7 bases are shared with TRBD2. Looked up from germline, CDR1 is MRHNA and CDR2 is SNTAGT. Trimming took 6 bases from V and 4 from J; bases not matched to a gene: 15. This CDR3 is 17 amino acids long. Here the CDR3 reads CASRPFAGAGLYNEQFF. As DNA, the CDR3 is TGTGCCAGCAGGCCCTTCGCGGGAGCGGGGCTATACAATGAGCAGTTCTTC.

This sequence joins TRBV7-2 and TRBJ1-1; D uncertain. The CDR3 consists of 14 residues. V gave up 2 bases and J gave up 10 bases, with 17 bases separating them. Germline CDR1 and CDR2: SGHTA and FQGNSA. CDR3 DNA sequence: TGTGCCAGCAGCTTATTCCGGGTCGCGGATGGAGCTTTCTTT. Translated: CASSLFRVADGAFF.

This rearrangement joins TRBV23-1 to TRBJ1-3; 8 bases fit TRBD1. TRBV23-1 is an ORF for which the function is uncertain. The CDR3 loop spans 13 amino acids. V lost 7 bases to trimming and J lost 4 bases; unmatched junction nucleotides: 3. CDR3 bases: TGCGCCAGCACCGGACAGGGCGGAAACACCATATATTTT. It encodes CASTGQGGNTIYF.